The 16 T cell receptor beta chains presented below share a single source sample, sequenced in a study of PD-1 blockade in classical Hodgkin lymphoma. Produced via immunoSEQ multiplex PCR; TCRdb's table is partial and in-frame only. Of 15,000 or so clones in the sample, more than 65% were seen once. Autologous stem cell transplantation was followed by relapse in every patient, and brentuximab vedotin exposure varied. The source material was peripheral blood mononuclear cells (PBMCs), sampled at baseline. The receptors derive from a human donor with classical Hodgkin lymphoma.

V gene TRBV5-4 combines with J gene TRBJ2-5; a possible D gene is TRBD1 (5 bases). From germline, CDR1 is SGHNT and CDR2 YYREEE (reference sequence). The V gene lost 4 bases and the J gene lost 2 bases, with 12 bases spanning the gap. CDR3 length equals 14 residues. CDR3 coding DNA: TGTGCCAGCAGCCCTAGACAGTTACAAGAGACCCAGTACTTC. It is translated as CASSPRQLQETQYF. Full variable domain (remainder filled in from reference TRBV5-4 and TRBJ2-5): ETGVTQSPTHLIKTRGQQVTLRCSSQSGHNTVSWYQQALGQGPQFIFQYYREEENGRGNFPPRFSGLQFPNYSSELNVNALELDDSALYLCASSPRQLQETQYFGPGTRLLVL.

The chain has TRBV5-4 and TRBJ1-4; the match to TRBD1 covers 8 bases. Germline CDR1 is SGHNT and CDR2 is YYREEE (reference sequence). Germline trimming cut 6 bases from V and 6 bases from J; bases unmatched to any gene: 10. The CDR3 contains 15 residues. CDR3 DNA sequence: TGTGCCAGCATCTACGAGACAGGGGTTTATGAAAAACTGTTTTTT. Translation gives CASIYETGVYEKLFF.

CDR3 residues: CASSQDRVNYGYTF. The CDR3 DNA is TGTGCCAGCAGCCAAGATAGAGTAAACTATGGCTACACCTTC. The rearrangement uses TRBV14 and TRBJ1-2; D is unresolved. Trimming stripped 0 bases from V and 2 bases from J, with 7 bases between. The CDR3 sequence is 14 residues long. Germline V gives CDR1 SGHDN, CDR2 FVKESK.

V is TRBV19 and J is TRBJ1-2; D gene ambiguous. Trimming took 1 base from V and 8 from J, leaving 14 bases between them. CDR3 length: 14 residues. Germline V gives CDR1 LNHDA, CDR2 SQIVND (reference sequence). The CDR3 is CASSIVWSNGGYTF. Here the CDR3 DNA reads TGTGCCAGTAGTATAGTTTGGTCCAATGGCGGCTACACCTTC.

This chain joins TRBV2 and TRBJ1-1, with D uncertain. The CDR3 has 15 residues. V was clipped by 8 bases and J by 3 bases, with 19 bases between them. Per the germline V gene, CDR1 is SNHLY and CDR2 is FYNNEI. CDR3 nucleotide sequence: TGTGCCAGCTTTTTTTCGCTACCCTGGGACACTGAAGCTTTCTTT. Protein sequence: CASFFSLPWDTEAFF.

The V gene is TRBV10-2, the J gene TRBJ2-3; D is perhaps TRBD1 (7 bases). Per the germline V gene, CDR1 is WSHSY and CDR2 is SAAADI. V lost 2 bases to trimming and J lost 5 bases, with 14 bases between them. CDR3 length equals 15 residues. CDR3 residues: CASSEQGGQGDTQYF. The CDR3 region has the DNA TGCGCCAGCAGTGAGCAGGGGGGCCAGGGAGATACGCAGTATTTT.

The rearrangement joins TRBV25-1 to TRBJ1-2; D is undetermined. CDR1 and CDR2 (germline): MGHDK, SYGVNS. Trimming took 0 bases from V and 8 from J, leaving 13 bases between them. CDR3 length equals 14 residues. CDR3 protein: CASSEYGTSLGYTF. The CDR3 DNA follows: TGTGCCAGCAGTGAATACGGCACCTCGCTAGGCTACACCTTC.

This chain joins TRBV4-1 and TRBJ1-2; 9 positions agree with TRBD1. Germline values: CDR1 MGHRA, CDR2 YSYEKL. The V segment lost 0 bases and the J segment 0 bases; nucleotides outside the gene matches: 8. This CDR3 is 18 amino acids long. CDR3 region: CASSQDRGQGRPNYGYTF. CDR3 nucleotides: TGCGCCAGCAGCCAAGATCGAGGACAGGGGCGGCCTAACTATGGCTACACCTTC.

The rearrangement joins TRBV6-5 to TRBJ2-3; D possibly corresponds to TRBD1 (5 bases). Germline CDR1 reads MNHEY; CDR2 reads SVGAGI. The CDR3 sequence is 13 residues long. The ends were cut back, 6 bases at V and 4 bases at J, with 11 bases in the middle. The CDR3 DNA sequence: TGTGCCAGCAGGATGCAGGGCCCAGATACGCAGTATTTT. This codes for CASRMQGPDTQYF.

The V gene is TRBV6-5, the J gene TRBJ2-7; D may be TRBD2 (5 bases). In germline, CDR1 is MNHEY, CDR2 SVGAGI. The CDR3 is made up of 13 amino acids. The germline V and J ends were trimmed by 0 bases and 4 bases, with 7 bases remaining between them. In DNA form, the CDR3 reads TGTGCCAGCAGTTACTCGGAGGTTTACGAGCAGTACTTC. It translates to CASSYSEVYEQYF.

V usage is TRBV4-1 and J usage is TRBJ1-1, with 12 bases lining up with TRBD1. Germline V CDR1 and CDR2: MGHRA, YSYEKL. This CDR3 is built from 17 residues. With 6 bases clipped from V and 6 bases from J, the junction kept 14 bases outside the gene matches. CDR3 loop: CASRLPGTGGSGSEAFF. In DNA form, the CDR3 reads TGCGCCAGCAGACTCCCCGGGACAGGGGGCTCGGGCTCTGAAGCTTTCTTT.

The genes are TRBV29-1 and TRBJ2-3; D is uncertain. Germline CDR1 is SQVTM and CDR2 is ANQGSEA. V lost 6 bases to trimming and J lost 4 bases, with 17 bases between them. The CDR3 has 14 residues. CDR3 DNA: TGCAGCGTCCCCGGTCGTATACTCGCAGATACGCAGTATTTT. It yields the protein CSVPGRILADTQYF.

The chain couples TRBV2 to TRBJ1-5; D is ambiguous. Trimming cost V 6 bases and J 6 bases, with 15 bases left between them. Germline CDR1 SNHLY, CDR2 FYNNEI. The CDR3 totals 14 residues. This chain's CDR3 is CASRMGLEGQPQHF. The CDR3 DNA follows: TGTGCCAGCAGGATGGGCCTCGAGGGTCAGCCCCAGCATTTT. Using reference TRBV2 and TRBJ1-5 for the parts outside the CDR3, the full variable domain is EPEVTQTPSHQVTQMGQEVILRCVPISNHLYFYWYRQILGQKVEFLVSFYNNEISEKSEIFDDQFSVERPDGSNFTLKIRSTKLEDSAMYFCASRMGLEGQPQHFGDGTRLSIL.

The chain recombines TRBV5-6 with TRBJ2-7; 7 bases align to TRBD1. In germline, CDR1 is SGHDT, CDR2 YYEEEE. V lost 4 bases and J lost 2; bases outside the gene matches: 6. This CDR3 has 14 residues. The DNA of the CDR3 is TGTGCCAGCAGCGCAGCCGGGACAGCCTACGAGCAGTACTTC. The encoded protein is CASSAAGTAYEQYF.

The chain links TRBV5-1 to TRBJ2-5; D perhaps matches TRBD2 (6 bases). V gave up 4 bases and J gave up 1 base, with 17 bases separating them. Germline values: CDR1 SGHRS, CDR2 YFSETQ. CDR3 length: 16 amino acids. For the CDR3, the DNA is TGCGCCAGCAGCCCATCGACTAGTGGCACCCAAGAGACCCAGTACTTC. It encodes CASSPSTSGTQETQYF.

The chain is built from TRBV11-2 and TRBJ2-7, with 7 bases fitting TRBD1. Germline-derived CDR1 and CDR2 are SGHAT and FQNNGV. Germline trimming cut 4 bases from V and 3 bases from J; bases unmatched to any gene: 6. There are 14 residues in the CDR3. CDR3 in amino acids: CASSSRDRLYEQYF. CDR3 nucleotide sequence: TGTGCCAGCAGCTCCCGGGACAGACTCTACGAGCAGTACTTC.